These 30 T cell receptor beta chains originate from one sample sequenced in a study of regulatory T cells in long-lasting Graves disease. Arm-PCR of CDR3 regions with iRepertoire HTBI primers generated TCR beta libraries. TCRdb analysed the multiplex PCR reads with MiXCR anew, one entry per CDR3 protein. The data show 650,000 to 850,000 distinct CDR3 sequences, with around 30% seen just once and roughly 41% held by the top ten. Documented time point: persistent/refractory GD, antithyroid drugs over 5 years with positive TRAb. Generation of the TCR library employed RNA extracted from PBMCs. The sequences come from peripheral blood mononuclear cells (PBMCs), collected when the disease was refractory, from a patient treated with antithyroid drugs. Every receptor here comes from a female donor with Graves disease.

The V and J genes are TRBV5-6 and TRBJ2-7; TRBD1 aligns across 7 bases. The CDR3 is made up of 13 amino acids. V gave up 6 bases and J gave up 0 bases; unmatched junction bases: 3. Germline V gene lookup returns CDR1 SGHDT and CDR2 YYEEEE. CDR3 sequence reads: CASKGTVSYEQYF. CDR3 sequence (DNA): TGTGCCAGCAAGGGGACAGTCTCCTACGAGCAGTACTTC.

This clonotype was seen only a few times. The chain recombines TRBV27 with TRBJ1-1, with D possibly matching TRBD1 (5 bases). The V gene's germline CDR1 is MNHEY and CDR2 SMNVEV (reference sequence). Between the trimmed V and J ends, which lost 5 bases and 1 base, there was a span of 26 bases. This CDR3 region has 19 residues. CDR3 sequence reads: CASSLMGTTAFGGNTEAFF. The DNA for the CDR3 is TGTGCCAGCAGTCTGATGGGGACGACCGCCTTCGGTGGGAACACTGAAGCTTTCTTT.

This clonotype was counted only a few times. V and J are TRBV10-3 and TRBJ1-1, with TRBD1 matching over 10 bases. V shed 6 bases and J 4 bases; nucleotides not matched to a gene: 5. The CDR3 covers 14 residues. Germline V gene lookup returns CDR1 ENHRY and CDR2 SYGVKD. The chain's CDR3 is CAIRAGTGVTEAFF. DNA for the CDR3: TGTGCCATCAGAGCCGGGACAGGGGTCACTGAAGCTTTCTTT.

About this clonotype itself: A far larger clone differs by one base, so this is likely a read error. This chain joins TRBV6-4 and TRBJ2-2; D gene uncertain. This CDR3 comprises 13 residues. Germline CDR1 is MRHNA and CDR2 is SNTAGT. Here the CDR3 reads CARSVTETGELFF. In DNA form, the CDR3 reads TGTGCCCGCAGTGTGACGGAGACCGGGGAGCTGTTTTTT.

The V gene is TRBV19, the J gene TRBJ1-1; maybe TRBD1 (5 bases). V lost 2 bases and J 2 bases, leaving 12 bases between the germline ends. The germline CDR1 and CDR2 sequences are LNHDA and SQIVND (reference sequence). This CDR3 has 15 amino acids. DNA of the CDR3: TGTGCCAGTAGTATATGGGGCCTGACAAACACTGAAGCTTTCTTT. Translated: CASSIWGLTNTEAFF.

The rearrangement links TRBV30 to TRBJ1-4; a weak D match, TRBD1 (5 bases). Germline lookup yields CDR1 GTSNPN and CDR2 SVGIG (reference sequence). The CDR3 contains 14 residues. V lost 4 bases, J lost 5 bases, and 14 bases lay in between. This CDR3 is CAWTVRGLNEKLFF. The CDR3 DNA is TGTGCCTGGACTGTTCGGGGACTAAATGAAAAACTGTTTTTT.

In its sample, this clonotype was seen once. The chain carries TRBV5-5 and TRBJ2-7, with TRBD2 matching over 11 bases. The CDR3 is made up of 17 amino acids. J lost 3 bases, V lost 0 bases, and 8 bases had no gene match. The V gene's germline CDR1 is SGHKS and CDR2 YYEKEE (reference sequence). In DNA, the CDR3 is TGTGCCAGCAGCTTGGAGGGTCGACTAGCGGGACGCTACGAGCAGTACTTC. This encodes CASSLEGRLAGRYEQYF. Filled out from reference TRBV5-5 and TRBJ2-7, the complete variable domain reads DAGVTQSPTHLIKTRGQQVTLRCSPISGHKSVSWYQQVLGQGPQFIFQYYEKEERGRGNFPDRFSARQFPNYSSELNVNALLLGDSALYLCASSLEGRLAGRYEQYFGPGTRLTVT.

This clonotype appeared a few times. The genes are TRBV3-1 and TRBJ2-7; TRBD2 aligns across 8 bases. This CDR3 region has 13 residues. V lost 4 bases and J lost 6; bases outside the gene matches: 5. CDR1 is LGHDT, CDR2 YNNKEL, per germline (reference sequence). Here the CDR3 DNA reads TGTGCCAGCAGCCGCGGGACTAGTTTCGAGCAGTACTTC. Translated: CASSRGTSFEQYF.

The V gene is TRBV7-8, the J gene TRBJ1-2, with 7 bases lining up with TRBD1. With 4 bases clipped from V and 7 bases from J, the junction kept 3 bases outside the gene matches. Per germline, CDR1 SGHVS and CDR2 FQNEAQ. CDR3 length: 12 amino acids. The CDR3 protein is CASSSRQGGYTF. CDR3 sequence (DNA): TGTGCCAGCAGCTCAAGACAGGGTGGCTACACCTTC.

J is TRBJ1-6 and V is TRBV2; the match to TRBD1 covers 9 bases. V was pared by 6 bases and J by 4 bases, with 4 bases of the junction left unmatched. CDR3 length: 15 amino acids. Germline V gives CDR1 SNHLY, CDR2 FYNNEI. CDR3 nucleotides: TGTGCCAGCAGAGAGACAGGGGGGTATAATTCACCCCTCCACTTT. Encoded protein: CASRETGGYNSPLHF.

This clonotype was observed a few times. The chain employs TRBV29-1 and TRBJ1-2; 8 bases agree with TRBD1. V shed 6 bases, J shed 7 bases, and the junction held 10 bases outside the gene matches. The germline gives CDR1 SQVTM, CDR2 ANQGSEA. This CDR3 is built from 13 residues. CDR3: CSVTSQGALGYTF. The CDR3 DNA is TGCAGCGTCACATCCCAGGGGGCCCTTGGCTACACCTTC.

The V call is TRBV12-3 or TRBV12-4, the J call TRBJ1-6; weak D call: TRBD1 (5 bases). With 6 bases removed from V and 5 bases from J, the gap between germline ends came to 14 bases. CDR3 length: 15 residues. CDR3 DNA sequence: TGTGCCAGCAGCCCCCAGGGACCGAATAATTCACCCCTCCACTTT. Translated: CASSPQGPNNSPLHF.

The chain couples TRBV25-1 to TRBJ1-4, with D tentatively TRBD1 (5 bases). CDR3 length: 15 residues. V was pared by 6 bases and J by 6 bases, with 17 bases between. From germline, CDR1 is MGHDK and CDR2 SYGVNS. The CDR3 nucleotides read TGTGCCAGCAGGGCCCCTGACAGAGGTGATGAAAAACTGTTTTTT. This codes for CASRAPDRGDEKLFF.

As concerns this clonotype: A much larger clonotype is one base distant, so this may be a read error. This sequence joins TRBV28 and TRBJ2-5, with D tentatively TRBD2 (7 bases). The CDR3 has 15 amino acids. The V end lost 4 bases, the J end lost 2 bases, and 14 bases lay between the germline ends. Germline CDR1 MDHEN, CDR2 SYDVKM. In DNA, the CDR3 is TGTGCCAGCAGTTGGGACGGGGGGCAACAAGAGACCCAGTACTTC. Its translation: CASSWDGGQQETQYF.

The chain is built from TRBV28 and TRBJ1-5, with D unresolved. Trimming stripped 2 bases from V and 4 bases from J, with 9 bases between. This CDR3 has 14 amino acids. CDR1 MDHEN and CDR2 SYDVKM come from the germline V gene. The CDR3 nucleotides are TGTGCCAGCAGTTTAACACGGACGAATCAGCCCCAGCATTTT. This translates into CASSLTRTNQPQHF.

V usage is TRBV10-2 and J usage is TRBJ2-5; maybe TRBD1 (5 bases). The closer fit of TRBJ2-1 to the DNA end suggests the J call may be wrong. The germline gives CDR1 WSHSY, CDR2 SAAADI. This CDR3 is built from 12 residues. The CDR3 is CASSETGYEQFF. The CDR3 DNA follows: TGCGCCAGCAGTGAGACAGGTTATGAGCAGTTCTTC.

This clonotype was recorded a few times. This chain joins TRBV20-1 and TRBJ2-7, with D perhaps matching TRBD1 or TRBD2 (5 bases each). The CDR3 is 15 amino acids. The germline V and J ends were trimmed by 3 bases and 6 bases, with 21 bases remaining between them. Germline values: CDR1 DFQATT, CDR2 SNEGSKA (reference sequence). CDR3 bases: TGCAGTGCTAGGGATCCGGGACGGCTGCGCGGCGAGCAGTACTTC. Translation: CSARDPGRLRGEQYF.

The genes are TRBV19 and TRBJ1-2; TRBD1 might be the D (6 bases). The CDR3 sequence is 12 residues long. The V gene lost 7 bases and the J gene lost 7 bases, with 13 bases spanning the gap. Germline CDR1 reads LNHDA; CDR2 reads SQIVND (reference sequence). The CDR3 sequence: CASTLGGRGYTF. CDR3 sequence (DNA): TGTGCCAGTACCCTTGGGGGCCGTGGCTACACCTTC.

This clonotype has a handful of counts. This chain connects TRBV5-1 to TRBJ2-7; 7 bases map to TRBD1. In germline, CDR1 is SGHRS, CDR2 YFSETQ. V gave up 3 bases and J gave up 5 bases; unmatched junction bases: 5. CDR3 size: 13 residues. The CDR3 protein is CASSSGQVDEQYF. The CDR3 coding sequence is TGCGCCAGCAGCTCCGGACAGGTCGACGAGCAGTACTTC.

The chain uses TRBV6-1 and TRBJ2-7; 10 bases are a match to TRBD2. This CDR3 comprises 15 residues. The germline V gene encodes CDR1 MNHNS and CDR2 SASEGT. V was clipped by 6 bases and J by 5 bases; unmatched bases: 10. CDR3 nucleotides: TGTGCCAGCAGGAAATCCCCGGGACTAGCGCACGAGCAGTACTTC. Translating gives CASRKSPGLAHEQYF.

V is TRBV20-1 and J is TRBJ2-7; the match to TRBD1 covers 10 bases. The germline V gene encodes CDR1 DFQATT and CDR2 SNEGSKA (reference sequence). This CDR3 comprises 17 residues. The CDR3 sequence: CSARAWDRGVYWDEQYF. In DNA form, the CDR3 reads TGCAGCGCCCGGGCTTGGGACAGGGGCGTTTATTGGGACGAGCAGTACTTC.

This clonotype was found a few times. V gene TRBV20-1 combines with J gene TRBJ2-7, with D unresolved. Germline assignment: CDR1 DFQATT and CDR2 SNEGSKA (reference sequence). The ends were cut back, 0 bases at V and 0 bases at J, with 6 bases in the middle. The CDR3 has 13 residues. DNA for the CDR3: TGCAGTGCTAGAGAAAGGGTCTCCTACGAGCAGTACTTC. Amino acids: CSARERVSYEQYF.

This clonotype was recorded many times. The gene calls are TRBV7-9 and TRBJ2-7; possible D gene TRBD2, 6 bases. The V and J ends lost 5 bases and 3 bases respectively, with 14 bases between them. The germline gives CDR1 SEHNR, CDR2 FQNEAQ (reference sequence). The length of the CDR3 is 14 residues. The CDR3 DNA reads as TGTGCCAGCAGCCCAACGCGGGGACTCTACGAGCAGTACTTC. Its translation is CASSPTRGLYEQYF.

The chain links TRBV3-1 to TRBJ1-6, with D possibly being TRBD1 (6 bases). CDR1 is LGHDT and CDR2 is YNNKEL in the germline V gene (reference sequence). The CDR3 is 12 amino acids. Trimming stripped 8 bases from V and 9 bases from J, with 11 bases between. CDR3 protein: CASQAGVSPLHF. The CDR3 DNA reads TGTGCCAGCCAGGCAGGGGTTTCACCCCTCCACTTT.

The chain is built from TRBV6-5 and TRBJ1-1; D unclear. Germline V gene data show CDR1 as MNHEY and CDR2 as SVGAGI. The CDR3 is 13 residues long. The V end lost 0 bases, the J end lost 5 bases, and 7 bases lay between the germline ends. The CDR3 DNA reads TGTGCCAGCAGTTACTCGGGCCCGACTGAAGCTTTCTTT. Translating it yields CASSYSGPTEAFF.

The V call is TRBV6-2 or TRBV6-3, the J call TRBJ1-2; the D is unclear. The V end lost 0 bases, the J end lost 7 bases, and 12 bases lay between the germline ends. From germline, CDR1 is MNHEY and CDR2 SVGEGT. The CDR3 length is 14 residues. The CDR3 bases are TGTGCCAGCAGTTACTCTCGGTCTCGGGGTGGCTACACCTTC. It codes for CASSYSRSRGGYTF.

The V gene is TRBV5-1, the J gene TRBJ1-1; possible D gene TRBD1, 5 bases. Trimming left V 5 bases short and J 6 bases short, with 17 bases between. The CDR3 is 14 residues long. CDR1 is SGHRS and CDR2 is YFSETQ in the germline V gene. The CDR3 loop is CASRETGPSAEAFF. Written as DNA, the CDR3 is TGCGCCAGCAGGGAAACGGGGCCCTCGGCTGAAGCTTTCTTT.

This clonotype came up a few times. This chain links TRBV28 with TRBJ2-5; possibly TRBD2 for D (5 bases). Germline CDR1 and CDR2: MDHEN and SYDVKM. Trimming pared 3 bases from V and 5 bases from J, leaving 13 bases between. CDR3 length equals 14 residues. CDR3 sequence: CASSLTRWEETQYF. CDR3 nucleotide sequence: TGTGCCAGCAGTTTGACCCGATGGGAGGAGACCCAGTACTTC.

This clonotype was detected only a few times. The V gene is TRBV20-1, the J gene TRBJ1-5, with 8 nucleotides matching TRBD1. The CDR3 sequence is 14 residues long. Germline assignment: CDR1 DFQATT and CDR2 SNEGSKA (reference sequence). V gave up 6 bases and J gave up 3 bases; unmatched junction bases: 7. The CDR3 reads CSASGTGFNQPQHF. For the CDR3, the DNA is TGCAGTGCCTCCGGGACAGGCTTCAATCAGCCCCAGCATTTT.

This clonotype was detected only a few times. V gene TRBV6-2 or TRBV6-3 combines with J gene TRBJ2-4, with TRBD2 matching over 16 bases. CDR1 is MNHEY and CDR2 is SVGEGT in the germline V gene. This CDR3 spans 20 amino acids. Trimming removed 6 bases from V and 3 bases from J; junction bases left unmatched: 14. CDR3 residues: CASRHIPGLAGGPVKNIQYF. As DNA, the CDR3 is TGTGCCAGCAGACACATTCCGGGACTAGCGGGAGGGCCGGTCAAAAACATTCAGTACTTC.